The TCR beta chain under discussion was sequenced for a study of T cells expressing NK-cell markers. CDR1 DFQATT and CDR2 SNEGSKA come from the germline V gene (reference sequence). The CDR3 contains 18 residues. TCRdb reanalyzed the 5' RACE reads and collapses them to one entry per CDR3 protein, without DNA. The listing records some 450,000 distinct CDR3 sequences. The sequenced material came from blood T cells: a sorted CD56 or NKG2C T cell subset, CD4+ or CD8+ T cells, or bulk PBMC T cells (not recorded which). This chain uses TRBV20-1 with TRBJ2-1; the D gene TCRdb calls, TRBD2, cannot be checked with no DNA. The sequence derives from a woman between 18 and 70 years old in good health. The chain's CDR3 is CSARAPGSGVRFYNEQFF.